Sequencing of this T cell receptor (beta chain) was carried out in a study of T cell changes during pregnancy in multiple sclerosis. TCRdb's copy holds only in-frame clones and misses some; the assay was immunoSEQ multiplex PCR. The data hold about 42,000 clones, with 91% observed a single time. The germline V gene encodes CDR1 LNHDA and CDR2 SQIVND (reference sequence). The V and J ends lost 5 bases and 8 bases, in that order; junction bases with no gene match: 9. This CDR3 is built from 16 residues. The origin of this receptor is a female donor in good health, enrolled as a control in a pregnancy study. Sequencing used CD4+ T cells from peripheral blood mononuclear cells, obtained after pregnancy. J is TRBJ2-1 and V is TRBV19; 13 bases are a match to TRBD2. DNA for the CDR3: TGTGCCAGTAGTGCAACCGGGACTAGCGGGGTCTATGAGCAGTTCTTC. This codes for CASSATGTSGVYEQFF.